The entry that follows covers one T cell receptor (beta chain) sequence. Its antigen is undetermined. The data derive from a study of PD-1 blockade in classical Hodgkin lymphoma. Time point given: cycle 4 day 1 (C4D1), after less than 7 weeks of nivolumab. Relapses following autologous stem cell transplantation were seen in all patients, with brentuximab vedotin exposure varying. V shed 4 bases, J shed 3 bases, and the junction held 3 bases outside the gene matches. Germline V CDR1 and CDR2: MNHEY, SMNVEV (reference sequence). This CDR3 has 14 residues. Here immunoSEQ multiplex PCR was the method, and the copy in TCRdb shows in-frame clones only, minus some. The top ten clones hold roughly a fifth of a sample with around 25,000 clones, 81% of them seen once. General study results and limits: Complete responders' baseline diversity resembled that of newly diagnosed patients.

Here the sequenced sample was peripheral blood mononuclear cells (PBMCs), taken before the fourth cycle of nivolumab. The chain combines TRBV27 with TRBJ2-3; TRBD2 aligns across 8 bases. The TCR was taken from a human donor with classical Hodgkin lymphoma. The CDR3 loop is CASSSQRETDTQYF. CDR3 nucleotide sequence: TGTGCCAGCAGTTCTCAGCGGGAGACAGATACGCAGTATTTT.